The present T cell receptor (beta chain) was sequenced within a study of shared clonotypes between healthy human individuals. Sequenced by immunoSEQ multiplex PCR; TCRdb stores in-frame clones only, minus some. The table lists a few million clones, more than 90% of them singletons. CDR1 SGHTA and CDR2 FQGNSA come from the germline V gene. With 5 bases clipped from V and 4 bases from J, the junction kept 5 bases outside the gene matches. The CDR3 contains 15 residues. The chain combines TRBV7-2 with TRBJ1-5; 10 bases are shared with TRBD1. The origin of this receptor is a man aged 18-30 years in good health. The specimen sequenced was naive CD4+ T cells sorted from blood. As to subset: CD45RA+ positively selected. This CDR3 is CASSNRTGGNQPQHF. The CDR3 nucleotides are TGTGCCAGCAGCAACCGGACAGGGGGGAATCAGCCCCAGCATTTT.